The 30 T cell receptor beta chains below all came from one sample that was sequenced in a study of T cells after posttransplantation cyclophosphamide. Using immunoSEQ multiplex PCR, the repertoire was profiled, and TCRdb retains in-frame clones only, with some absent. Of some 53,000 clones listed, just over 85% are singletons. The sequencing input was PBMCs. These receptors were obtained from a young man with a blood cancer, CMV-positive, and with a related stem cell donor.

The V and J genes are TRBV5-4 and TRBJ1-4; 10 bases are a match to TRBD1. CDR3 length: 15 amino acids. V shed 4 bases, J shed 8 bases, and the junction held 8 bases outside the gene matches. Looked up from germline, CDR1 is SGHNT and CDR2 is YYREEE (reference sequence). The CDR3 coding sequence is TGTGCCAGCAGCGTTGGGACAGGGGCAAGGGAAAAACTGTTTTTT. This encodes CASSVGTGAREKLFF.

This clone was detected only a few times. The chain uses TRBV13 and TRBJ1-1; a weak D match, TRBD1 (6 bases). Trimming removed 3 bases at V and 1 base at J, with 12 bases between. Germline V gene data show CDR1 as PRHDT and CDR2 as FYEKMQ (reference sequence). The CDR3 spans 15 residues. In DNA, the CDR3 is TGTGCCAGCAGCTTCAGGGGAATGGGGAACACTGAAGCTTTCTTT. This codes for CASSFRGMGNTEAFF. Variable domain in full (rest from reference TRBV13 and TRBJ1-1): AAGVIQSPRHLIKEKRETATLKCYPIPRHDTVYWYQQGPGQDPQFLISFYEKMQSDKGSIPDRFSAQQFSDYHSELNMSSLELGDSALYFCASSFRGMGNTEAFFGQGTRLTVV.

This clone was picked up a small number of times. This chain links TRBV10-3 with TRBJ1-2; no definite D call. Germline V lookup: CDR1 ENHRY, CDR2 SYGVKD. The CDR3 is made up of 15 amino acids. Trimming shortened V by 2 bases and J by 1 base, and 11 bases separated the two germline ends. The CDR3 nucleotides are TGTGCCATCAGTGAGGAGGTGGGAGGTAACTATGGCTACACCTTC. It specifies CAISEEVGGNYGYTF.

The J gene is TRBJ1-1, the V gene TRBV6-1; D gene unclear. The CDR3 has 14 residues. Germline assignment: CDR1 MNHNS and CDR2 SASEGT. V was cut by 2 bases and J by 4 bases, with 11 bases left in between. In nucleotides, the CDR3 is TGTGCCAGCAGTGAATATATCACAGCCACTGAAGCTTTCTTT. This encodes CASSEYITATEAFF.

Within the sample, this clone is medium-sized. J is TRBJ2-1 and V is TRBV7-8; D uncertain. V was trimmed by 5 bases and J by 6 bases, leaving 14 bases between them. The CDR3 is made up of 14 amino acids. Germline values: CDR1 SGHVS, CDR2 FQNEAQ. The CDR3 loop is CASSLGQAFNEQFF. Written as DNA, the CDR3 is TGTGCCAGCAGCCTCGGTCAGGCCTTCAATGAGCAGTTCTTC.

The chain employs TRBV7-9 and TRBJ1-4; D call uncertain. The V and J ends lost 8 bases and 2 bases respectively, with 15 bases between them. Germline V gene lookup returns CDR1 SEHNR and CDR2 FQNEAQ (reference sequence). This CDR3 is 15 amino acids long. The CDR3 bases are TGTGCCAGCCTACTACATATCGGTACTAATGAAAAACTGTTTTTT. Its protein is CASLLHIGTNEKLFF.

This chain connects TRBV6-1 to TRBJ2-7, with 9 bases lining up with TRBD2. The germline V gene encodes CDR1 MNHNS and CDR2 SASEGT. V trimming: 5 bases; J trimming: 6 bases; junction bases outside the gene matches: 11. The CDR3 covers 15 residues. DNA for the CDR3: TGTGCCAGCAGTCTTAAACTTAGCGGGAGCGGCGAGCAGTACTTC. Translated, it gives CASSLKLSGSGEQYF.

V is TRBV27 and J is TRBJ2-7; 7 bases are shared with TRBD1. Unmatched junction bases numbered 23, after V lost 9 bases and J lost 6 bases. The V gene's germline CDR1 is MNHEY and CDR2 SMNVEV (reference sequence). The CDR3 spans 17 residues. CDR3 amino acids: CARTDRQIAGVVLEQYF. DNA for the CDR3: TGTGCCAGGACGGACAGGCAGATAGCCGGCGTAGTACTCGAGCAGTACTTC.

The chain joins TRBV4-2 to TRBJ2-1; the match to TRBD2 covers 10 bases. Germline assignment: CDR1 LGHNA and CDR2 YNFKEQ. V lost 3 bases, J lost 7 bases, and 9 bases stayed unmatched. This CDR3 contains 16 residues. This CDR3 reads CASSQQSGRASNEQFF. The CDR3 coding sequence is TGTGCCAGCAGCCAGCAAAGCGGGAGGGCCTCTAATGAGCAGTTCTTC.

Remarks on this clone: One end of the junction is discordant with germline, which a read error may explain. V is TRBV27 and J is TRBJ2-3; D remains unclear. This CDR3 comprises 16 residues. Germline CDR1 reads MNHEY; CDR2 reads SMNVEV (reference sequence). CDR3 coding DNA: TGTGCCAGCAGTACCTTTAATCCAGCCACCACAGATACGCGGTATTTT. Its translation: CASSTFNPATTDTRYF.

The chain has TRBV7-2 and TRBJ1-4; 9 bases are shared with TRBD1. From germline, CDR1 is SGHTA and CDR2 FQGNSA. The V segment lost 4 bases and the J segment 5 bases; nucleotides outside the gene matches: 11. This CDR3 contains 17 residues. The CDR3 sequence: CASSSGGTGLINEKLFF. As DNA, the CDR3 is TGTGCCAGCAGCTCTGGGGGGACAGGGTTGATAAATGAAAAACTGTTTTTT.

This chain uses TRBV2 with TRBJ1-2; D is perhaps TRBD1 (6 bases). Germline lookup yields CDR1 SNHLY and CDR2 FYNNEI. The length of the CDR3 is 14 residues. The V end was cut by 6 bases, the J end by 0 bases, with 11 bases between. DNA for the CDR3: TGTGCCAGCAGGGAGGACAGTGCTAACTATGGCTACACCTTC. This gives the protein CASREDSANYGYTF.

This clone was detected only once. The germline gene is not matched at one end of the junction; a read error may be the cause. Other DNA variants within this sample encode the same CDR3. The chain employs TRBV6-6 and TRBJ2-1, with D perhaps matching TRBD2 (7 bases). Germline CDR1 MNHNY, CDR2 SVGAGI (reference sequence). The length of the CDR3 is 15 residues. As DNA, the CDR3 is TGCGCCAGCAGGGGTCTCCGGGGGGTGGGCAATGAGCAGTTCTTC. This gives the protein CASRGLRGVGNEQFF.

This clone was detected once. The chain couples TRBV6-5 to TRBJ1-1, with TRBD1 as a possible D gene (5 bases). Germline loops: CDR1 MNHEY, CDR2 SVGAGI. This CDR3 has 14 amino acids. The V end was cut by 2 bases, the J end by 4 bases, with 11 bases between. This CDR3 is CASSYIGGSTEAFF. CDR3 nucleotide sequence: TGTGCCAGCAGTTACATCGGGGGTTCCACTGAAGCTTTCTTT.

The chain has TRBV4-3 and TRBJ2-7, with a possible D match to TRBD2 (5 bases). Between the trimmed V and J ends, which lost 0 bases and 3 bases, there was a span of 18 bases. The V gene's germline CDR1 is LGHNA and CDR2 YSLEER. The length of the CDR3 is 17 residues. Here the CDR3 DNA reads TGCGCCAGCAGCCAAGATGTAATGCGAGGGAGAAGCTACGAGCAGTACTTC. Amino acid sequence: CASSQDVMRGRSYEQYF.

In this sample, this clone turned up once. V usage is TRBV27 and J usage is TRBJ2-7; TRBD1 agrees at 7 bases. The CDR3 sequence is 16 residues long. After removal of 6 bases from V and 3 bases from J, the junction contained 14 bases not matched to a gene. Germline-derived CDR1 and CDR2 are MNHEY and SMNVEV (reference sequence). CDR3 residues: CASSYQTGTDIYEQYF. The DNA for the CDR3 is TGTGCCAGCAGCTACCAAACCGGGACAGACATCTACGAGCAGTACTTC.

V is TRBV19 and J is TRBJ2-7; D may be TRBD2 (6 bases). The germline gives CDR1 LNHDA, CDR2 SQIVND (reference sequence). With 3 bases removed from V and 6 bases from J, the gap between germline ends came to 24 bases. CDR3 length: 17 residues. The CDR3 DNA is TGTGCCAGTAGTATGTCCCCTGTGGTGGGGGGACTCCGCGAGCAGTACTTC. It codes for CASSMSPVVGGLREQYF.

The chain is built from TRBV7-3 and TRBJ2-5, with 11 bases aligning to TRBD2. CDR3 size: 15 residues. Germline values: CDR1 SGHTA, CDR2 FQGTGA. Trimming removed 2 bases from V and 5 bases from J; junction bases left unmatched: 4. CDR3 in amino acids: CASSLAGTSGETQYF. In DNA form, the CDR3 reads TGTGCCAGCAGCTTAGCCGGGACTAGCGGTGAGACCCAGTACTTC.

The V call is TRBV7-2, the J call TRBJ1-1; 8 nucleotides match TRBD1. CDR1 and CDR2 (germline): SGHTA, FQGNSA. This CDR3 is built from 14 residues. J gave up 0 bases and V 4 bases, and 1 base lay outside the gene matches. Written as DNA, the CDR3 is TGTGCCAGCAGCTGGACAGGGATGAACACTGAAGCTTTCTTT. It specifies CASSWTGMNTEAFF.

The rearrangement links TRBV7-2 to TRBJ1-5; D remains ambiguous. There are 13 residues in the CDR3. Trimming took off 4 bases at V and 4 bases at J, with 8 bases between the two ends. Germline assignment: CDR1 SGHTA and CDR2 FQGNSA. The CDR3 nucleotides read TGTGCCAGCAGCTCTTACGGGAATCAGCCCCAGCATTTT. This encodes CASSSYGNQPQHF.

The V and J genes are TRBV4-2 and TRBJ2-7; 13 bases agree with TRBD2. J gave up 2 bases and V 4 bases, and 8 bases lay outside the gene matches. The CDR3 is 17 residues long. CDR1 is LGHNA and CDR2 is YNFKEQ in the germline V gene. CDR3 sequence: CASSLGTSGTSTYEQYF. The CDR3 DNA follows: TGTGCCAGCAGCCTAGGGACTAGCGGGACCAGCACCTACGAGCAGTACTTC.

This chain uses TRBV7-6 with TRBJ2-1; 9 positions agree with TRBD2. The CDR3 is 21 residues long. Germline CDR1 reads SGHVS; CDR2 reads FNYEAQ. V gave up 2 bases and J gave up 0 bases; unmatched junction bases: 17. CDR3 bases: TGTGCCAGCAGCTTATTCTGGGCGGGAGGGCCAGAAGATGGCTCCTACAATGAGCAGTTCTTC. Translated, it gives CASSLFWAGGPEDGSYNEQFF.

The chain employs TRBV7-6 and TRBJ2-1, with D perhaps matching TRBD1 (5 bases). Germline CDR1 and CDR2: SGHVS and FNYEAQ. The CDR3 has 17 residues. V lost 1 base and J 1 base, leaving 14 bases between the germline ends. The CDR3 DNA is TGTGCCAGCAGCTTAGGAACCCCAGGGATTTCCTACAATGAGCAGTTCTTC. This gives the protein CASSLGTPGISYNEQFF. Full variable domain (missing parts from reference TRBV7-6 and TRBJ2-1): GAGVSQSPRYKVTKRGQDVALRCDPISGHVSLYWYRQALGQGPEFLTYFNYEAQQDKSGLPNDRFSAERPEGSISTLTIQRTEQRDSAMYRCASSLGTPGISYNEQFFGPGTRLTVL.

The chain combines TRBV2 with TRBJ1-2, with TRBD1 identical over 10 bases. The CDR3 consists of 15 residues. The J segment lost 9 bases and the V segment lost 4 bases, leaving 11 bases of the junction unmatched. Germline assignment: CDR1 SNHLY and CDR2 FYNNEI. In nucleotides, the CDR3 is TGTGCCAGCAGTGTCGTCGGGACAGGGGAAATCAGCTACACCTTC. Its translation is CASSVVGTGEISYTF.

The chain employs TRBV28 and TRBJ1-2, with D tentatively TRBD1 (6 bases). V was shortened by 3 bases and J by 8 bases, with 13 bases between the two germline ends. Germline CDR1 reads MDHEN; CDR2 reads SYDVKM. CDR3 length: 13 residues. CDR3 sequence (DNA): TGTGCCAGCAGTTTTGGGGGGGCGAAAGGCTACACCTTC. Residues: CASSFGGAKGYTF.

J is TRBJ2-3 and V is TRBV6-4; 8 positions agree with TRBD1. After removal of 8 bases from V and 1 base from J, the junction contained 8 bases not matched to a gene. The CDR3 is 15 residues long. From germline, CDR1 is MRHNA and CDR2 SNTAGT. CDR3 DNA sequence: TGTGCCAGCGCCTCGGGACAGGCCGGCACAGATACGCAGTATTTT. Protein sequence: CASASGQAGTDTQYF.

The chain combines TRBV15 with TRBJ1-2, with D perhaps matching TRBD1 (6 bases). CDR1 and CDR2 (germline): LNHNV, YYDKDF (reference sequence). Trimming left V 0 bases short and J 6 bases short, with 14 bases between. The CDR3 contains 15 residues. CDR3 in DNA: TGTGCCACCAGCAGAGACCCGAGGGCAGGGGATGGCTACACCTTC. It codes for CATSRDPRAGDGYTF.

The chain couples TRBV7-9 to TRBJ1-4; TRBD1 matches at 7 bases. CDR3 size: 15 residues. V was pared by 1 base and J by 5 bases, with 4 bases of the junction left unmatched. Germline V gene data show CDR1 as SEHNR and CDR2 as FQNEAQ (reference sequence). The CDR3: CASSLGTGENEKLFF. CDR3 coding DNA: TGTGCCAGCAGCTTAGGAACAGGGGAGAATGAAAAACTGTTTTTT.

J is TRBJ2-3 and V is TRBV7-2; TRBD2 might be the D (5 bases). This CDR3 region has 15 residues. Per germline, CDR1 SGHTA and CDR2 FQGNSA. V was clipped by 4 bases and J by 1 base, with 12 bases between them. CDR3 protein: CASSSETRGTDTQYF. CDR3 sequence (DNA): TGTGCCAGCAGCTCGGAAACTAGAGGCACAGATACGCAGTATTTT.

The rearrangement uses TRBV7-9 and TRBJ2-1, with 10 bases that match TRBD1. Germline V gene data show CDR1 as SEHNR and CDR2 as FQNEAQ (reference sequence). With V trimmed by 2 bases and J by 8 bases, 6 bases remained unmatched. The CDR3 is 15 residues long. The CDR3 sequence: CASSLRDRGLYEQFF. The DNA for the CDR3 is TGTGCCAGCAGCTTAAGGGACAGGGGTTTGTATGAGCAGTTCTTC. The variable domain in full, completed from reference TRBV7-9 and TRBJ2-1, reads DTGVSQNPRHKITKRGQNVTFRCDPISEHNRLYWYRQTLGQGPEFLTYFQNEAQLEKSRLLSDRFSAERPKGSFSTLEIQRTEQGDSAMYLCASSLRDRGLYEQFFGPGTRLTVL.